The sequence of this TCR beta chain was determined in a study of blood T cells in healthy people across ages. This clonotype was observed once. Each sample yielded at least 6 micrograms of PBMC total RNA. Germline V CDR1 and CDR2: MNHEY, SVGEGT. This CDR3 is built from 14 residues. V was cut by 10 bases and J by 13 bases, with 26 bases left in between. Alongside a J-beta primer mix, a sample-barcoded 5' primer served in a second PCR lasting about 7 to 11 cycles. In TCRdb, the 5' RACE reads were re-called with MiXCR into one record per CDR3 protein. The table has 1.2 million to 1.5 million distinct CDR3 sequences, around 59% seen once.

What was sequenced was blood. The chain joins TRBV6-2 or TRBV6-3 to TRBJ2-4; D may be TRBD2 (6 bases). The clonotype originates from a young man in good health. For the CDR3, the DNA is TGTGCCAACAGCAGGGAGGAACCCTATCCGGAGCAGTACTTC. This codes for CANSREEPYPEQYF.